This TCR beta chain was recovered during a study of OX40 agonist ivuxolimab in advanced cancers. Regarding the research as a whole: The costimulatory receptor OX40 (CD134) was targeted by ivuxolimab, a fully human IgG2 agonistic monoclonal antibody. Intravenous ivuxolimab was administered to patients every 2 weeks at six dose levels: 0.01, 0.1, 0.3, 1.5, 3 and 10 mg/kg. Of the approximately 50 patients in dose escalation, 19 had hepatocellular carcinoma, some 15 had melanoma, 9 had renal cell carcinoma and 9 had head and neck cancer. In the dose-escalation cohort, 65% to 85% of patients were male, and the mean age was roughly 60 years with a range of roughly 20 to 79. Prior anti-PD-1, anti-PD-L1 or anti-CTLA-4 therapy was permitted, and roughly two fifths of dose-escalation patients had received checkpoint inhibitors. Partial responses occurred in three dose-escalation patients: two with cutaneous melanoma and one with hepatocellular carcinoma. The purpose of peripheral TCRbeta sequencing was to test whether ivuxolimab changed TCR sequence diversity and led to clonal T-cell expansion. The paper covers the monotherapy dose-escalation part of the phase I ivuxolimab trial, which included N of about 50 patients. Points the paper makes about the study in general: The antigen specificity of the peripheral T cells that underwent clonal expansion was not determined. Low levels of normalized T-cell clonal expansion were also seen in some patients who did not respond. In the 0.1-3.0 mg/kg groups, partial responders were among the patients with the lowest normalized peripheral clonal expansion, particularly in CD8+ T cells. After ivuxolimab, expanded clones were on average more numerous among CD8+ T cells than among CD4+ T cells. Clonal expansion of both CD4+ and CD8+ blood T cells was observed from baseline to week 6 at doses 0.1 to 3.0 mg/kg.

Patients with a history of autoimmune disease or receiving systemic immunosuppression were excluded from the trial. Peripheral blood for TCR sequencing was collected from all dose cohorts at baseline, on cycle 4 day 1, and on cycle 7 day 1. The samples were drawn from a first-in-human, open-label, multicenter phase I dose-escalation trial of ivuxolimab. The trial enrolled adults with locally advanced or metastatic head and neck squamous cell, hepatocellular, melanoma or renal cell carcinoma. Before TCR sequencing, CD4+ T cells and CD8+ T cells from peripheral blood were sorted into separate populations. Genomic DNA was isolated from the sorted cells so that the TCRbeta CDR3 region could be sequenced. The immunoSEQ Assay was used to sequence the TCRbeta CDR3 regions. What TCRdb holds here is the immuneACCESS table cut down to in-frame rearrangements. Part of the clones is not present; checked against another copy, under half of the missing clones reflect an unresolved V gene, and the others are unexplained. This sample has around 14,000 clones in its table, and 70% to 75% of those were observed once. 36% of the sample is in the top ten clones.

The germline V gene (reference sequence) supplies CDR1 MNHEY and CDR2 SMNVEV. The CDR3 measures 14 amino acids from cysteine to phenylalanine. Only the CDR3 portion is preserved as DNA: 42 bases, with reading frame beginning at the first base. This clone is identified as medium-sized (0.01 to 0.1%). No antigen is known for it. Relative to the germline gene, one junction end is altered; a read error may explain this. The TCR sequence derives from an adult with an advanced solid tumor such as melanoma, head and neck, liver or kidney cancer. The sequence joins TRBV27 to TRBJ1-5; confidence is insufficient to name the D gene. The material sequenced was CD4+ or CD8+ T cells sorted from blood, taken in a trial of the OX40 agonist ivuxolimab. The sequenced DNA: TGTGCCAGCAGTCTATCGACGGGAAATCAGCCCCAGCATTTT. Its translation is CASSLSTGNQPQHF.